These 21 T cell receptor beta chains came from one sample sequenced in a study of CD8+ T cells in alopecia areata. cDNA prepared by RNA extraction and subsequent reverse transcription served as the template for sequencing. Generated by immunoSEQ multiplex PCR, the TCRdb table keeps only in-frame clones and is missing some. Counted here are around 150,000 clones, less than 70% occurring once; the ten biggest clones make up around 0.91%. As for treatment: oral pan-JAK inhibitor, 5-10 mg twice daily. The material was CD4+ T cells sorted from blood, obtained at week 4, from a patient treated with tofacitinib. The receptors stem from a human donor with alopecia areata.

The rearrangement uses TRBV30 and TRBJ1-2, with D perhaps matching TRBD1 (5 bases). Trimming stripped 1 base from V and 4 bases from J, with 13 bases between. Germline lookup yields CDR1 GTSNPN and CDR2 SVGIG (reference sequence). The CDR3 extends over 14 amino acids. Here the CDR3 DNA reads TGTGCCTGGAGTGAGGGGACCTCGGGCTATGGCTACACCTTC. Its protein is CAWSEGTSGYGYTF.

The chain employs TRBV4-3 and TRBJ1-5, with D hard to call. Germline CDR1 reads LGHNA; CDR2 reads YSLEER. The CDR3 sequence is 15 residues long. V lost 0 bases and J lost 6, with 12 bases in between. DNA for the CDR3: TGCGCCAGCAGCCAAGATCAGTACGGCACTCAGCCCCAGCATTTT. Protein product: CASSQDQYGTQPQHF.

This clone is a singleton in its sample. DNA of the CDR3: TGTGCCAGCAGCGTAGGGACAGGGGGAGGTTACGAGCAGTACTTC. It is translated as CASSVGTGGGYEQYF. The chain is built from TRBV9 and TRBJ2-7; TRBD1 agrees at 10 bases. CDR3 length: 15 amino acids. Trimming took 0 bases from V and 4 from J; bases not matched to a gene: 4. From germline, CDR1 is SGDLS and CDR2 YYNGEE.

Only one count was recorded for this clone. The rearrangement joins TRBV2 to TRBJ2-2; D remains ambiguous. Germline CDR1 and CDR2: SNHLY and FYNNEI. V lost 4 bases, J lost 1 base, and 13 bases lay in between. The CDR3 extends over 16 amino acids. The CDR3 DNA reads as TGTGCCAGCAGTGTTGCTGGGAATTTGAACACCGGGGAGCTGTTTTTT. It encodes CASSVAGNLNTGELFF. Using reference TRBV2 and TRBJ2-2 for the parts outside the CDR3, the full variable domain is EPEVTQTPSHQVTQMGQEVILRCVPISNHLYFYWYRQILGQKVEFLVSFYNNEISEKSEIFDDQFSVERPDGSNFTLKIRSTKLEDSAMYFCASSVAGNLNTGELFFGEGSRLTVL.

This clone appeared once. The chain combines TRBV4-1 with TRBJ2-7; 12 nucleotides agree with TRBD2. Per germline, CDR1 MGHRA and CDR2 YSYEKL. Germline trimming cut 5 bases from V and 7 bases from J; bases unmatched to any gene: 9. This CDR3 has 15 residues. CDR3 in amino acids: CASSSRTSGEREQYF. CDR3 coding DNA: TGCGCCAGCAGCTCGCGGACTAGCGGGGAGAGGGAGCAGTACTTC.

The chain employs TRBV11-3 and TRBJ2-2; D assignment may be TRBD1 or TRBD2 (5 bases each). The germline CDR1 and CDR2 sequences are SGHNT and YENEEA. The V end lost 1 base, the J end lost 3 bases, and 6 bases lay between the germline ends. The CDR3 covers 14 residues. CDR3 sequence: CASSLGGYTGELFF. The CDR3 coding sequence is TGTGCCAGCAGCTTAGGGGGGTACACCGGGGAGCTGTTTTTT.

This chain connects TRBV7-6 to TRBJ1-3, with 11 nucleotides matching TRBD1. This CDR3 region has 16 residues. The germline gives CDR1 SGHVS, CDR2 FNYEAQ. V shed 4 bases, J shed 4 bases, and the junction held 6 bases outside the gene matches. CDR3 loop: CASSSDRGLAGNTIYF. CDR3 coding DNA: TGTGCCAGCAGCTCGGACAGGGGGCTAGCAGGAAACACCATATATTTT.

This sequence joins TRBV7-2 and TRBJ2-3; no definite D call. V lost 0 bases, J lost 1 base, and 8 bases lay in between. This CDR3 has 15 amino acids. Germline lookup yields CDR1 SGHTA and CDR2 FQGNSA. The CDR3 reads CASSLAFGRTDTQYF. In nucleotides, the CDR3 is TGTGCCAGCAGCTTAGCGTTTGGCCGCACAGATACGCAGTATTTT.

The chain uses TRBV30 and TRBJ1-2, with unresolved D. Germline assignment: CDR1 GTSNPN and CDR2 SVGIG (reference sequence). The CDR3 is 13 amino acids. Deletions cut 0 bases from V and 7 bases from J, with 12 bases between. The CDR3 region is CAWSVGMGVGYTF. In DNA form, the CDR3 reads TGTGCCTGGAGTGTAGGAATGGGAGTTGGCTACACCTTC.

The genes are TRBV4-2 and TRBJ2-7, with a weak D call TRBD1 (6 bases). The V end lost 2 bases, the J end lost 3 bases, and 11 bases lay between the germline ends. CDR1 LGHNA and CDR2 YNFKEQ come from the germline V gene. The CDR3 runs 14 residues. DNA for the CDR3: TGTGCCAGCAGCCAACGGGACACCAACTACGAGCAGTACTTC. Translated, it gives CASSQRDTNYEQYF.

To note about this clone: One end of the junction does not line up with germline, which may come from a read error. The V gene is TRBV6-5, the J gene TRBJ1-2; unclear D gene. The CDR3 runs to 15 residues. Per germline, CDR1 MNHEY and CDR2 SVGAGI. The CDR3 DNA is TGTGCCAGCAGCCGACGGACCTCCCCTAACTATGGCTATACCTTC. This gives the protein CASSRRTSPNYGYTF.

This clone was counted only a few times. The chain has TRBV29-1 and TRBJ2-2; 7 nucleotides line up with TRBD1. This CDR3 comprises 13 residues. Germline V gene sequence: CDR1 SQVTM, CDR2 ANQGSEA. Unmatched junction bases numbered 2, after V lost 7 bases and J lost 0 bases. The CDR3 DNA follows: TGCAGCGCGACAGGGACGAACACCGGGGAGCTGTTTTTT. Translating gives CSATGTNTGELFF.

This clone was counted a few times. This chain connects TRBV25-1 to TRBJ2-3, with D perhaps matching TRBD1 (6 bases). Germline V gene lookup returns CDR1 MGHDK and CDR2 SYGVNS. V lost 6 bases to trimming and J lost 1 base, with 11 bases between them. The CDR3 is 14 amino acids. Here the CDR3 reads CASSTRQGTDTQYF. CDR3 in DNA: TGTGCCAGCAGCACACGACAGGGCACAGATACGCAGTATTTT. Full variable domain (missing parts from reference TRBV25-1 and TRBJ2-3): EADIYQTPRYLVIGTGKKITLECSQTMGHDKMYWYQQDPGMELHLIHYSYGVNSTEKGDLSSESTVSRIRTEHFPLTLESARPSHTSQYLCASSTRQGTDTQYFGPGTRLTVL.

This clone was observed a handful of times. The chain joins TRBV29-1 to TRBJ2-2; 9 bases are a match to TRBD2. The CDR3 sequence is 15 residues long. Germline CDR1 is SQVTM and CDR2 is ANQGSEA. V dropped 0 bases and J dropped 7; count of bases not matched to a gene: 6. The CDR3 here is CSVEDRGLAVGELFF. CDR3 coding DNA: TGCAGCGTTGAAGATCGGGGACTAGCTGTCGGGGAGCTGTTTTTT.

The chain links TRBV7-9 to TRBJ2-3; TRBD1 matches 9 bases. With V trimmed by 5 bases and J by 1 base, 4 bases remained unmatched. CDR1 and CDR2 from the germline V gene are SEHNR and FQNEAQ (reference sequence). CDR3 length: 15 amino acids. CDR3 bases: TGTGCCAGCAGCGCCCGGACAGGGGGCACAGATACGCAGTATTTT. Encoded protein: CASSARTGGTDTQYF.

This chain joins TRBV4-1 and TRBJ2-7; D assignment may be TRBD1 or TRBD2 (5 bases each). There are 15 residues in the CDR3. The germline gives CDR1 MGHRA, CDR2 YSYEKL. V lost 1 base and J lost 6, with 16 bases in between. In nucleotides, the CDR3 is TGCGCCAGCAGCCAAGTCCAGGCGATAGGGACCGAGCAGTACTTC. Amino acids: CASSQVQAIGTEQYF.

This chain connects TRBV30 to TRBJ1-2; D remains unclear. The CDR3 has 11 residues. Trimming removed 0 bases from V and 6 bases from J, with 5 bases in between. The germline CDR1 and CDR2 sequences are GTSNPN and SVGIG (reference sequence). The CDR3 loop is CAWSVRDGYTF. In DNA form, the CDR3 reads TGTGCCTGGAGTGTACGTGATGGCTACACCTTC. The full variable domain, in which reference TRBV30 and TRBJ1-2 provide the parts outside the CDR3, is SQTIHQWPATLVQPVGSPLSLECTVEGTSNPNLYWYRQAAGRGLQLLFYSVGIGQISSEVPQNLSASRPQDRQFILSSKKLLLSDSGFYLCAWSVRDGYTFGSGTRLTVV.

This clone was picked up a small number of times. V usage is TRBV6-6 and J usage is TRBJ2-7; D is undetermined. The CDR3 is 12 amino acids. Deletions cut 0 bases from V and 4 bases from J, with 4 bases between. The germline CDR1 and CDR2 sequences are MNHNY and SVGAGI (reference sequence). The CDR3 here is CASSYSMYEQYF. The CDR3 DNA reads as TGTGCCAGCAGTTACTCGATGTACGAGCAGTACTTC.

This clone appeared a few times. The chain employs TRBV20-1 and TRBJ2-1, with TRBD1 as a possible D gene (5 bases). The V gene's germline CDR1 is DFQATT and CDR2 SNEGSKA (reference sequence). This CDR3 is 11 amino acids long. V was shortened by 0 bases and J by 15 bases, with 12 bases between the two germline ends. The CDR3 is CSARELGDSFF. Written as DNA, the CDR3 is TGCAGTGCTAGAGAGTTAGGGGATTCGTTCTTC.

The chain is built from TRBV14 and TRBJ1-1, with D perhaps TRBD1 (6 bases). The V end lost 3 bases, the J end lost 5 bases, and 13 bases lay between the germline ends. CDR3 length equals 14 residues. Germline CDR1 SGHDN, CDR2 FVKESK. CDR3 in DNA: TGTGCCAGCAGCCAGACAGGCCTTGGGACTGAAGCTTTCTTT. Amino acids: CASSQTGLGTEAFF.

The V and J genes are TRBV4-3 and TRBJ1-5; D is unclear. The V gene's germline CDR1 is LGHNA and CDR2 YSLEER. This CDR3 contains 15 residues. V lost 2 bases to trimming and J lost 7 bases, with 15 bases between them. Here the CDR3 DNA reads TGCGCCAGCAGCCAATCGCGAGGGCTGATCCAGCCCCAGCATTTT. Its protein product is CASSQSRGLIQPQHF.